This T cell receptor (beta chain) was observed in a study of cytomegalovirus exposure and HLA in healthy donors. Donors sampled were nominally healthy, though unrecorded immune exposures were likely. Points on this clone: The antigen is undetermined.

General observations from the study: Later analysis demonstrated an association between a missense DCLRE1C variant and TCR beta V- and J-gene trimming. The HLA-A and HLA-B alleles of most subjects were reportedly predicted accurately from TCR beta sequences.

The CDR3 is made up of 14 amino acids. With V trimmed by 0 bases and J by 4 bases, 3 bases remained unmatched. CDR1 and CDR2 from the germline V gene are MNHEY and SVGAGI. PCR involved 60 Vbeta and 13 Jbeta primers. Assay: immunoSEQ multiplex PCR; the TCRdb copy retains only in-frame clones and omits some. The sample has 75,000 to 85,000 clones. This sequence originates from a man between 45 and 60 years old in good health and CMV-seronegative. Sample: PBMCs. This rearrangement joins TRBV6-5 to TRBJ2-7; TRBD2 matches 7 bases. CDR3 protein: CASSYSTSRYEQYF. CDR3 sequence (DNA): TGTGCCAGCAGTTACTCGACTAGCAGGTACGAGCAGTACTTC.